The 26 T cell receptor beta chains presented below share a single source sample, sequenced in a study of neurological immune-mediated disorders. Time point described: longitudinal time-point 1 (baseline). One entry per CDR3 protein results from TCRdb running MiXCR on the 5' RACE reads. The table has fewer than 90,000 distinct CDR3 sequences, roughly 10% seen once. The specimen was PBMCs. These receptors came from a man younger than 40 in good health.

The V call is TRBV29-1, the J call TRBJ2-2; 8 bases align to TRBD1. The CDR3 is 13 residues long. Trimming took 8 bases from V and 4 from J; bases not matched to a gene: 6. Germline assignment: CDR1 SQVTM and CDR2 ANQGSEA. CDR3 region: CSTQDRVTGELFF. CDR3 nucleotides: TGCAGCACCCAGGACAGGGTCACCGGGGAGCTGTTTTTT.

At least ten counts were recorded for this clonotype. The chain links TRBV29-1 to TRBJ1-1; D is unresolved. V was pared by 2 bases and J by 1 base, with 8 bases between. The CDR3 covers 13 residues. Per germline, CDR1 SQVTM and CDR2 ANQGSEA. The CDR3 DNA follows: TGCAGCGTTGAATCCCGGGCGAACACTGAAGCTTTCTTT. Encoded protein: CSVESRANTEAFF.

This clonotype has a count of ten or more. The chain carries TRBV7-9 and TRBJ2-2; possibly TRBD1 for D (6 bases). CDR1 is SEHNR, CDR2 FQNEAQ, per germline (reference sequence). Trimming pared 4 bases from V and 7 bases from J, leaving 16 bases between. This CDR3 contains 15 residues. The CDR3, as DNA: TGTGCCAGCAGCTATCGGGACATCGGGAACGGGGAGCTGTTTTTT. It encodes CASSYRDIGNGELFF.

This clonotype was observed many times. The chain combines TRBV5-5 with TRBJ2-7, with D perhaps TRBD1 or TRBD2 (5 bases each). Trimming left V 4 bases short and J 2 bases short, with 13 bases between. Germline V lookup: CDR1 SGHKS, CDR2 YYEKEE (reference sequence). The CDR3 length is 14 residues. This CDR3 reads CASSPGTYTYEQYF. The CDR3 DNA reads TGTGCCAGCAGCCCCGGGACCTACACCTACGAGCAGTACTTC.

This clonotype was detected ten times or more. The chain recombines TRBV5-5 with TRBJ1-2, with TRBD1 matching 7 bases. Germline lookup yields CDR1 SGHKS and CDR2 YYEKEE (reference sequence). After removal of 0 bases from V and 8 bases from J, the junction contained 10 bases not matched to a gene. This CDR3 contains 15 residues. The chain's CDR3 is CASSLDFRTGEGYTF. CDR3 DNA sequence: TGTGCCAGCAGCTTGGATTTTAGAACAGGGGAGGGCTACACCTTC.

This clonotype was detected many times. V is TRBV5-1 and J is TRBJ2-7, with 7 nucleotides matching TRBD1. This CDR3 is built from 16 residues. J gave up 3 bases and V 0 bases, and 9 bases lay outside the gene matches. Looked up from germline, CDR1 is SGHRS and CDR2 is YFSETQ. CDR3 nucleotide sequence: TGCGCCAGCAGCTTGGGGGGGACAGCTGGACACTACGAGCAGTACTTC. Amino acid sequence: CASSLGGTAGHYEQYF.

This clonotype has at least ten counts. In DNA, the CDR3 is TGTGCCAGCAGTTACGACACCGACCCTTACTCTGGGGCCAACGTCCTGACTTTC. This sequence encodes CASSYDTDPYSGANVLTF. The chain carries TRBV6-5 and TRBJ2-6, with D uncertain. Germline CDR1 reads MNHEY; CDR2 reads SVGAGI. The CDR3 spans 18 residues. V was clipped by 2 bases and J by 0 bases, with 14 bases between them.

The chain recombines TRBV5-1 with TRBJ1-5, with a weak D call TRBD1 (6 bases). Trimming shortened V by 4 bases and J by 4 bases, and 15 bases separated the two germline ends. The CDR3 sequence is 15 residues long. The germline V gene encodes CDR1 SGHRS and CDR2 YFSETQ. The CDR3: CASSTTGSGNQPQHF. CDR3 DNA: TGCGCCAGCAGCACTACAGGGTCGGGGAATCAGCCCCAGCATTTT.

This chain joins TRBV18 and TRBJ2-5, with a possible D match to TRBD1 (5 bases). V was shortened by 1 base and J by 1 base, with 13 bases between the two germline ends. The CDR3 runs 16 residues. Germline CDR1 and CDR2: KGHSH and LQKENI. The CDR3 loop is CASSPRTKSPQETQYF. DNA of the CDR3: TGTGCCAGCTCACCACGGACAAAATCTCCCCAAGAGACCCAGTACTTC.

In its sample, this clonotype was seen many times. The chain has TRBV9 and TRBJ1-4; 9 bases line up with TRBD1. Per the germline V gene, CDR1 is SGDLS and CDR2 is YYNGEE. The CDR3 spans 15 residues. J gave up 5 bases and V 4 bases, and 6 bases lay outside the gene matches. For the CDR3, the DNA is TGTGCCAGCAGCCCCCTCACAGGGGGCAATGAAAAACTGTTTTTT. This encodes CASSPLTGGNEKLFF.

This clonotype was detected a few times. The rearrangement uses TRBV7-8 and TRBJ2-5; 10 bases are shared with TRBD2. This CDR3 is built from 16 residues. The germline V gene has CDR1 SGHVS and CDR2 FQNEAQ. V shed 5 bases, J shed 0 bases, and the junction held 6 bases outside the gene matches. The CDR3 spells CASSPRTSGNQETQYF. In DNA, the CDR3 is TGTGCCAGCAGCCCCCGGACTAGCGGTAACCAAGAGACCCAGTACTTC.

This clonotype was counted at least ten times. The J gene is TRBJ2-2, the V gene TRBV7-2; TRBD1 matches 8 bases. V shed 3 bases, J shed 3 bases, and the junction held 6 bases outside the gene matches. This CDR3 is built from 16 residues. Per the germline V gene, CDR1 is SGHTA and CDR2 is FQGNSA. The CDR3: CASSFTDRVHTGELFF. The CDR3 bases are TGTGCCAGCAGCTTTACGGACAGGGTGCACACCGGGGAGCTGTTTTTT.

The table lists this clonotype with many counts. The V and J genes are TRBV5-1 and TRBJ2-2; TRBD2 agrees at 7 bases. Germline assignment: CDR1 SGHRS and CDR2 YFSETQ. J was trimmed by 6 bases and V by 2 bases; bases with no gene match: 10. This CDR3 contains 16 residues. CDR3 region: CASSFRLARIPGELFF. Here the CDR3 DNA reads TGCGCCAGCAGCTTCCGACTAGCTAGGATCCCCGGGGAGCTGTTTTTT.

This clonotype showed up many times. The V and J genes are TRBV29-1 and TRBJ1-1; the match to TRBD1 covers 7 bases. Germline CDR1 SQVTM, CDR2 ANQGSEA. Losses at the gene ends were 7 bases for V and 7 bases for J; bases not matched to a gene: 9. The CDR3 covers 12 residues. The CDR3 protein is CSALTGRGEAFF. Here the CDR3 DNA reads TGCAGCGCTCTGACAGGGCGGGGTGAAGCTTTCTTT. Full variable domain (remainder filled in from reference TRBV29-1 and TRBJ1-1): SAVISQKPSRDICQRGTSLTIQCQVDSQVTMMFWYRQQPGQSLTLIATANQGSEATYESGFVIDKFPISRPNLTFSTLTVSNMSPEDSSIYLCSALTGRGEAFFGQGTRLTVV.

The J gene is TRBJ2-1, the V gene TRBV24-1; D is undetermined. The CDR3 is 15 residues long. Per germline, CDR1 KGHDR and CDR2 SFDVKD. Trimming shortened V by 7 bases and J by 5 bases, and 17 bases separated the two germline ends. The CDR3 spells CATRDPLGEDNEQFF. CDR3 DNA sequence: TGTGCCACCAGGGACCCTCTTGGAGAAGACAATGAGCAGTTCTTC.

This clonotype came up many times. This chain uses TRBV3-1 with TRBJ2-5; tentatively, D is TRBD1 (5 bases). The CDR3 is made up of 13 amino acids. Germline loops: CDR1 LGHDT, CDR2 YNNKEL (reference sequence). The germline V and J ends were trimmed by 0 bases and 3 bases, with 5 bases remaining between them. The CDR3 bases are TGTGCCAGCAGCCAAGAAGGGGAAGAGACCCAGTACTTC. This encodes CASSQEGEETQYF.

This clonotype was observed many times. The rearrangement links TRBV5-1 to TRBJ2-7, with D possibly being TRBD1 or TRBD2 (6 bases each). The CDR3 spans 14 residues. Germline V gene data show CDR1 as SGHRS and CDR2 as YFSETQ. Trimming took off 1 base at V and 2 bases at J, with 10 bases between the two ends. The CDR3 loop reads CASSLRGVAYEQYF. The CDR3 nucleotides are TGCGCCAGCAGCTTGAGGGGGGTGGCCTACGAGCAGTACTTC.

This clonotype was counted at least ten times. The rearrangement links TRBV4-1 to TRBJ2-5, with 7 nucleotides matching TRBD2. The germline CDR1 and CDR2 sequences are MGHRA and YSYEKL. The V segment lost 0 bases and the J segment 7 bases; nucleotides outside the gene matches: 8. The CDR3 covers 15 residues. The CDR3 is CASSQDGQPSGTQYF. The CDR3 DNA follows: TGCGCCAGCAGCCAAGATGGTCAGCCTAGCGGGACCCAGTACTTC.

Concerning this clonotype: A much larger clone lies a single base off, so this may be a read error. The chain is built from TRBV5-1 and TRBJ2-5, with 8 bases that match TRBD1. Germline trimming cut 5 bases from V and 2 bases from J; bases unmatched to any gene: 8. Germline V gene lookup returns CDR1 SGHRS and CDR2 YFSETQ. The CDR3 loop spans 15 amino acids. The CDR3 sequence: CASRPSGTGQETQYF. CDR3 nucleotide sequence: TGCGCCAGCAGACCCTCCGGGACAGGTCAAGAGACCCAGTACTTC.

The table lists this clonotype with many counts. The J gene is TRBJ2-7, the V gene TRBV7-6, with 12 bases identical to TRBD1. CDR1 SGHVS and CDR2 FNYEAQ come from the germline V gene. The CDR3 extends over 15 amino acids. The V and J ends lost 5 bases and 1 base, in that order; junction bases with no gene match: 3. CDR3 DNA sequence: TGTGCCAGCAGCCAGGGACAGGGGGCGTCCTACGAGCAGTACTTC. It is translated as CASSQGQGASYEQYF.

The CDR3 DNA reads as TGTGCCAGCAGTTTACCTCCCAGTTATGAAGCTTTCTTT. Translating gives CASSLPPSYEAFF. The rearrangement links TRBV12-3 or TRBV12-4 to TRBJ1-1; no definite D call. V was clipped by 2 bases and J by 7 bases, with 11 bases between them. This CDR3 is built from 13 residues.

V gene TRBV5-1 combines with J gene TRBJ1-1; the D is unclear. CDR1 is SGHRS and CDR2 is YFSETQ in the germline V gene. The CDR3 consists of 13 residues. V lost 0 bases and J lost 4, with 7 bases in between. In nucleotides, the CDR3 is TGCGCCAGCAGCTTGGCCGGAATCACTGAAGCTTTCTTT. This encodes CASSLAGITEAFF.

V and J are TRBV11-2 and TRBJ1-1, with a weak D call TRBD1 (6 bases). Germline values: CDR1 SGHAT, CDR2 FQNNGV. CDR3 length equals 14 residues. Deletions cut 5 bases from V and 7 bases from J, with 17 bases between. The CDR3 DNA sequence: TGTGCCAGCAGCAAAGGGGATGCAGGGGTTGAAGCTTTCTTT. Amino acids: CASSKGDAGVEAFF.

This clonotype was observed many times. This chain links TRBV5-6 with TRBJ2-5; D remains unclear. Deletions cut 0 bases from V and 5 bases from J, with 11 bases between. The CDR3 extends over 14 amino acids. Germline values: CDR1 SGHDT, CDR2 YYEEEE. In DNA form, the CDR3 reads TGTGCCAGCAGCTTGGTTAGCTCGGAGGAGACCCAGTACTTC. Protein sequence: CASSLVSSEETQYF.

This clonotype occurred many times. CDR3 residues: CASSSDRGRGNTIYF. In DNA, the CDR3 is TGTGCCAGCAGCTCCGACAGGGGGCGCGGAAACACCATATATTTT. V gene TRBV7-9 combines with J gene TRBJ1-3, with 10 bases matching TRBD1. With V trimmed by 4 bases and J by 4 bases, 4 bases remained unmatched. This CDR3 spans 15 amino acids. CDR1 is SEHNR, CDR2 FQNEAQ, per germline (reference sequence).

This clonotype has at least ten counts. The V and J genes are TRBV20-1 and TRBJ2-1, with 16 bases matching TRBD2. Germline CDR1 is DFQATT and CDR2 is SNEGSKA (reference sequence). The V segment lost 4 bases and the J segment 3 bases; nucleotides outside the gene matches: 9. This CDR3 is 18 amino acids long. CDR3 residues: CSATSLGLAGGNYNEQFF. CDR3 DNA sequence: TGCAGTGCTACCAGTCTGGGACTAGCGGGAGGGAACTACAATGAGCAGTTCTTC.